This TCR beta chain was sequenced in a study of blood T cell repertoires in COVID-19. Study information: Donors in the United States, Italy and Spain gave samples during acute or convalescent COVID-19. The cDNA or gDNA used as material had been derived from T cells, B-cell-depleted T cells, or PBMCs.

Trimming removed 4 bases from V and 7 bases from J, with 21 bases in between. In germline, CDR1 is SGHKS, CDR2 YYEKEE (reference sequence). The CDR3 length is 16 residues. Produced via immunoSEQ multiplex PCR; TCRdb's table is partial and in-frame only. The sample shows around 83,000 clones, roughly 88% of them seen only once. The chain links TRBV5-5 to TRBJ1-5, with D perhaps TRBD1 (5 bases). This TCR derives from a man aged 45-65 years with active or convalescent COVID-19. The sequenced sample consisted of peripheral blood. The CDR3 loop is CASSRGLLRASQPQHF. The CDR3 coding sequence is TGTGCCAGCAGCCGGGGACTTTTAAGGGCGTCCCAGCCCCAGCATTTT.